This entry features one T cell receptor beta chain sequence. Its target is not known. The PCR was carried out with 60 Vbeta primers and 13 Jbeta primers. Measured with immunoSEQ multiplex PCR; TCRdb has only the in-frame clones, and not every one. The sample shows roughly 130,000 clones, about 8.5% of them seen only once. This sample was taken from a study of cytomegalovirus exposure and HLA in healthy donors. Overall study results and limits: The dataset shows that most TCR sequences were rare, while some public TCRs occurred in many donors.

The CDR3 is 14 residues long. The germline CDR1 and CDR2 sequences are LNHDA and SQIVND (reference sequence). V lost 4 bases and J lost 1, with 8 bases in between. This sequence was found in a man aged 40-50 years in good health and CMV-seronegative. The chain has TRBV19 and TRBJ1-5, with D hard to call. Specimen: PBMCs. The CDR3 is CASSNDGSNQPQHF. CDR3 coding DNA: TGTGCCAGTAGTAACGACGGGAGCAATCAGCCCCAGCATTTT.